The sequence of this T cell receptor (beta chain) was determined in a study of sequential checkpoint blockade in melanoma. Generated by immunoSEQ multiplex PCR, the TCRdb table keeps only in-frame clones and is missing some. The sample has over 25,000 clones, around 82% seen once. Sample treatment: randomized to nivolumab then ipilimumab (arm A) or the reverse (arm B). Here the sequenced sample was CD8+ T cells sorted from blood (inferred from file names), taken from a patient given nivolumab and ipilimumab in sequence. The receptor's source is a human donor with melanoma.

The chain's CDR3 is CASSVVGQGGFGELFF. CDR3 in DNA: TGTGCCAGCAGCGTAGTGGGACAGGGTGGATTCGGGGAGCTGTTTTTT. The rearrangement uses TRBV9 and TRBJ2-2, with TRBD1 matching over 9 bases. The length of the CDR3 is 16 residues. The trim removed 0 bases at V and 7 bases at J, leaving 7 bases unmatched. CDR1 and CDR2 (germline): SGDLS, YYNGEE. Based on the CDR3 plus reference TRBV9 and TRBJ2-2, the full variable domain is DSGVTQTPKHLITATGQRVTLRCSPRSGDLSVYWYQQSLDQGLQFLIQYYNGEERAKGNILERFSAQQFPDLHSELNLSSLELGDSALYFCASSVVGQGGFGELFFGEGSRLTVL.